This TCR beta chain was recorded in a study of OX40 agonist ivuxolimab in advanced cancers. For the study at large: Checkpoint inhibitors had been given previously to 35% to 50% of patients.

The CDR3 covers 16 residues. The germline gives CDR1 ENHRY, CDR2 SYGVKD. After removal of 10 bases from V and 1 base from J, the junction contained 12 bases not matched to a gene. Patients were ineligible given autoimmune disease history or systemic immunosuppression. Here immunoSEQ multiplex PCR was the method, and the copy in TCRdb shows in-frame clones only, minus some. Of 70,000 or so clones in the sample, around four fifths are singletons; the top ten hold 5.9%. Sequenced material: CD4+ or CD8+ T cells sorted from blood, taken in a trial of the OX40 agonist ivuxolimab. V usage is TRBV10-3 and J usage is TRBJ1-2; the match to TRBD1 covers 10 bases. This clonotype was sampled from an adult with an advanced solid tumor such as melanoma, head and neck, liver or kidney cancer. CDR3 in DNA: TGTGCCACCTCAAAGAGGGACAGGGGTCTTAACTATGGCTACACCTTC. Protein product: CATSKRDRGLNYGYTF.